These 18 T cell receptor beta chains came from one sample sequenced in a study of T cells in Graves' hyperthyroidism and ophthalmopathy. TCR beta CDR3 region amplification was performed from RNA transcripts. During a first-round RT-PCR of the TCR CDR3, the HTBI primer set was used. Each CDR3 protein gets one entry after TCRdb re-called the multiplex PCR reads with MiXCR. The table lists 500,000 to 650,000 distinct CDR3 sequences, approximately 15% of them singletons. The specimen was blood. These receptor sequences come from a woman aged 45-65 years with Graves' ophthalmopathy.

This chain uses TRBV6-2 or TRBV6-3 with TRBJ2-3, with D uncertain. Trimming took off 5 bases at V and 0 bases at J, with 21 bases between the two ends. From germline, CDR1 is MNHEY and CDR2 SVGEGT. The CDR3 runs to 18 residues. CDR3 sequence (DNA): TGTGCCAGCAGTCGTCTATGGGGTGGCGGAGCTAGCACAGATACGCAGTATTTT. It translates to CASSRLWGGGASTDTQYF.

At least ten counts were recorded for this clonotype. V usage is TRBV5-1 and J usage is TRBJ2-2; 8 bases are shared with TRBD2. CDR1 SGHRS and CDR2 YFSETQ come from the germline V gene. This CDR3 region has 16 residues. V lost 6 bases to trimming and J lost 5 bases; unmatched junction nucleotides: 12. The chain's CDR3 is CASTQAGGSGTGELFF. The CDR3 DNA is TGCGCCAGCACCCAGGCGGGGGGCTCGGGGACCGGGGAGCTGTTTTTT.

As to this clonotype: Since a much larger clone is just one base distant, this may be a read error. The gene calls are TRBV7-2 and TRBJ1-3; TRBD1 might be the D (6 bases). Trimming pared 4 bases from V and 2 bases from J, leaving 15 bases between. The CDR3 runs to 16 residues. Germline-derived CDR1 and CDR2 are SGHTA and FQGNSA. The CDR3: CASSSGTRRPGNTIYF. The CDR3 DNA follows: TGTGCCAGCAGCTCCGGGACAAGGAGACCTGGAAACACCATATATTTT.

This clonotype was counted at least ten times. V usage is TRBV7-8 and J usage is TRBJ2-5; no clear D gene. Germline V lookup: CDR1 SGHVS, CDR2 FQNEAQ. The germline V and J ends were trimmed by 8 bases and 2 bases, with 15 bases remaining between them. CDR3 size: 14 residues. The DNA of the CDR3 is TGTGCCAGCCACCCGCAGAATAAACAAGAGACCCAGTACTTC. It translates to CASHPQNKQETQYF.

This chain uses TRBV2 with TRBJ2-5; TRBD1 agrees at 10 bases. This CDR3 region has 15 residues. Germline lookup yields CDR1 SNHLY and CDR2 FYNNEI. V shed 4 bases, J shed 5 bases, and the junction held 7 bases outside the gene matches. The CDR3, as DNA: TGTGCCAGCAGTGGTATGACAGGGGGCTTCGAGACCCAGTACTTC. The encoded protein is CASSGMTGGFETQYF.

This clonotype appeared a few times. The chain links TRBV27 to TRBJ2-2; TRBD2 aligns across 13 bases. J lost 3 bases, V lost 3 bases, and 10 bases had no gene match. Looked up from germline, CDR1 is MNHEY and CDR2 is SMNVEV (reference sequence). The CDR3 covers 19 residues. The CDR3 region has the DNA TGTGCCAGCAGTTTTCGTGGACTAGCGGGAGTGATGGACACCGGGGAGCTGTTTTTT. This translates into CASSFRGLAGVMDTGELFF.

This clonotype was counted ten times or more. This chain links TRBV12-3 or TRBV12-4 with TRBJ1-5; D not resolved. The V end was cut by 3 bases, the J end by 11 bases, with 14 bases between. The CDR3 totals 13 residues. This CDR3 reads CASSLADGSAQHF. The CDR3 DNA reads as TGTGCCAGCAGTTTGGCAGATGGCTCAGCCCAGCATTTT.

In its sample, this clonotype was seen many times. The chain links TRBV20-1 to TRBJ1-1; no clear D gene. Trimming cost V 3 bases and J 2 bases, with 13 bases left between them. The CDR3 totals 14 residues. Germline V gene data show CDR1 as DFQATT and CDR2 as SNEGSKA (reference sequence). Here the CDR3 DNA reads TGCAGTGCTAGTTTAGGGCCGATCAACACTGAAGCTTTCTTT. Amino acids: CSASLGPINTEAFF.

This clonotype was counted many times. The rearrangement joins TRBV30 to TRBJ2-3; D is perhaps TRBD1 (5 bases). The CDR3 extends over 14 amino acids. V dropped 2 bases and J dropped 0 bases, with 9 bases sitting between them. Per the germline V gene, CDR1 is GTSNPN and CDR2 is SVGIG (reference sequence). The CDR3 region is CAWSLDKSTDTQYF. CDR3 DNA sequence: TGTGCCTGGAGTTTGGACAAGAGCACAGATACGCAGTATTTT.

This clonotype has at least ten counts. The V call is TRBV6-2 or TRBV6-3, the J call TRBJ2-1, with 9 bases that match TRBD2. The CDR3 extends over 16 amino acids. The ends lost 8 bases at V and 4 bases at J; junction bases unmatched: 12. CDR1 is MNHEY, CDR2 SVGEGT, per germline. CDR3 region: CASRLAGSRLYNEQFF. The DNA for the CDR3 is TGTGCCAGCCGCCTAGCGGGATCACGGTTGTACAATGAGCAGTTCTTC.

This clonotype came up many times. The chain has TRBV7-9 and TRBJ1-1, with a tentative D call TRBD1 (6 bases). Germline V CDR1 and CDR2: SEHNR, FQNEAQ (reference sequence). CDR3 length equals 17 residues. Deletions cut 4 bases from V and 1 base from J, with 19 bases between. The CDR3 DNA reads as TGTGCCAGCAGCTCACTAAAAACAGGGCCATCGAACACTGAAGCTTTCTTT. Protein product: CASSSLKTGPSNTEAFF.

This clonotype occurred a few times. CDR3 in DNA: TGTGCCAGCAGTCAACGCTCACATCCAGATACGCAGTATTTT. Its protein is CASSQRSHPDTQYF. This sequence joins TRBV6-2 or TRBV6-3 and TRBJ2-3; D unresolved. V lost 5 bases and J lost 4, with 13 bases in between. Looked up from germline, CDR1 is MNHEY and CDR2 is SVGEGT. CDR3 length: 14 residues.

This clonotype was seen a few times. Here the CDR3 DNA reads TGTGCCAGCTTCCTCTCTAGCGGAGACACAGATACGCAGTATTTT. It specifies CASFLSSGDTDTQYF. The rearrangement joins TRBV6-1 to TRBJ2-3, with 7 bases fitting TRBD2. The trim removed 8 bases at V and 2 bases at J, leaving 10 bases unmatched. There are 15 residues in the CDR3. Germline CDR1 reads MNHNS; CDR2 reads SASEGT.

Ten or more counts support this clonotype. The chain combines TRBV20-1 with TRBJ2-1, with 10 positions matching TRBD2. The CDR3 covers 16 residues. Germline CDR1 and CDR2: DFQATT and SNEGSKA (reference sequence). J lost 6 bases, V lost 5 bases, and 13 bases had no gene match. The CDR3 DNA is TGCAGTGCTCGACTAGCGGGCAACTTGAGGGGCAATGAGCAGTTCTTC. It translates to CSARLAGNLRGNEQFF.

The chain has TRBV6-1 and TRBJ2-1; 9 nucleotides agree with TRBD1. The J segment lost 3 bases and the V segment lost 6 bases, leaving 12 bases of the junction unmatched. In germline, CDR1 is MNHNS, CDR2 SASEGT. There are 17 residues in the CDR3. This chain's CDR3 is CASRRDATGGGYNEQFF. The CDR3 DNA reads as TGTGCCAGCAGAAGGGACGCGACAGGGGGAGGCTACAATGAGCAGTTCTTC.

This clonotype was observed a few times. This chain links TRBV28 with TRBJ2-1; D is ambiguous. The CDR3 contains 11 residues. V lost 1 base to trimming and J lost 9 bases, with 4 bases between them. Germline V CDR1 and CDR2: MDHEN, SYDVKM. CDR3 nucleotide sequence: TGTGCCAGCAGTTTATCTTTTGAGCAGTTCTTC. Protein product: CASSLSFEQFF. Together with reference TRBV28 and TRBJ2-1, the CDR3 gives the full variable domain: DVKVTQSSRYLVKRTGEKVFLECVQDMDHENMFWYRQDPGLGLRLIYFSYDVKMKEKGDIPEGYSVSREKKERFSLILESASTNQTSMYLCASSLSFEQFFGPGTRLTVL.

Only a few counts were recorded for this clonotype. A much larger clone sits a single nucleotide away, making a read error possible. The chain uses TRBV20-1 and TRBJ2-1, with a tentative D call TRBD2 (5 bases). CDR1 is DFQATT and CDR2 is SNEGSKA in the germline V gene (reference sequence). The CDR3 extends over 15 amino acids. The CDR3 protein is CGAGRWERSYNEQFF. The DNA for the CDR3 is TGCGGTGCGGGTCGTTGGGAGAGGTCCTACAATGAGCAGTTCTTC.

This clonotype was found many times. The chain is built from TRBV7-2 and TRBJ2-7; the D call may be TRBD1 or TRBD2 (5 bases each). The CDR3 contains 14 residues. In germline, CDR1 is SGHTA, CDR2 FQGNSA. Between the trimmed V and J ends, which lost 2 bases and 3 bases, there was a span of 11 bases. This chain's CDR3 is CASSLRGTGYEQYF. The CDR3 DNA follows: TGTGCCAGCAGCTTAAGAGGGACCGGCTACGAGCAGTACTTC.